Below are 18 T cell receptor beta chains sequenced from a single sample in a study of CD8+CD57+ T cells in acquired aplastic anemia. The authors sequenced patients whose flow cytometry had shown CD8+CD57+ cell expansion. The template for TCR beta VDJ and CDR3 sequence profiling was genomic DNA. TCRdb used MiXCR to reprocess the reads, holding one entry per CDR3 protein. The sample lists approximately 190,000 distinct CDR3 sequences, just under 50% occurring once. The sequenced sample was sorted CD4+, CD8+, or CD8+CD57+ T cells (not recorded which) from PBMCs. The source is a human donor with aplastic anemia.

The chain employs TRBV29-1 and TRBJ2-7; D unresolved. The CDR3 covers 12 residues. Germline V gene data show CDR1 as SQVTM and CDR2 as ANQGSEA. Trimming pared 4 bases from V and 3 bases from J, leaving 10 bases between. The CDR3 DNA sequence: TGCAGCGTTGGCGAGACCCTCTACGAGCAGTACTTC. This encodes CSVGETLYEQYF.

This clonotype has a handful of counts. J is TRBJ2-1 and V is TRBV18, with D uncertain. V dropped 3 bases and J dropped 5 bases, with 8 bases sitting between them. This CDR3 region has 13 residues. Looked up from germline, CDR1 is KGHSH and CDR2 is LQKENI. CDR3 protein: CASSPMINNEQFF. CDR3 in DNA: TGTGCCAGCTCACCCATGATTAACAATGAGCAGTTCTTC.

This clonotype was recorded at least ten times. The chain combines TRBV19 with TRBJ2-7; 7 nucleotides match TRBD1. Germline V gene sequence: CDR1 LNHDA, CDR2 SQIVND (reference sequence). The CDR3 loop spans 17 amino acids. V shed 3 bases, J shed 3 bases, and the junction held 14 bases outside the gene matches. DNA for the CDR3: TGTGCCAGTAGTATTCAGGGGGACGGGGTCGGGCTCTACGAGCAGTACTTC. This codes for CASSIQGDGVGLYEQYF.

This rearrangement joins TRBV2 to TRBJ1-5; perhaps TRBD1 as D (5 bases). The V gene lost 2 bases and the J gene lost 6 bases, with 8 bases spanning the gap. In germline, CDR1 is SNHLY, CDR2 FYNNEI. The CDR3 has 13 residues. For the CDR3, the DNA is TGTGCCAGCAGTGAATCCGGGGCTCAGCCCCAGCATTTT. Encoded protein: CASSESGAQPQHF.

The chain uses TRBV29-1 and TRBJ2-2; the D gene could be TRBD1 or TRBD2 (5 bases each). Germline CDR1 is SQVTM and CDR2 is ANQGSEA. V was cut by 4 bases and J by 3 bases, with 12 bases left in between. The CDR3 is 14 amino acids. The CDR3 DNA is TGCAGCGTTGGTGGGGGTTTGGACACCGGGGAGCTGTTTTTT. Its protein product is CSVGGGLDTGELFF.

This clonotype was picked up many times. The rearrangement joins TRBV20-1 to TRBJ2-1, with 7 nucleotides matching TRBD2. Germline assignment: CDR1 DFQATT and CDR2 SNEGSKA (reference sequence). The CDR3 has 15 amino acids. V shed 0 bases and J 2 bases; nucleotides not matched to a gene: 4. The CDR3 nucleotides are TGCAGTGCTAGAGAGGCGGGAGCTACCTACAATGAGCAGTTCTTC. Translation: CSAREAGATYNEQFF.

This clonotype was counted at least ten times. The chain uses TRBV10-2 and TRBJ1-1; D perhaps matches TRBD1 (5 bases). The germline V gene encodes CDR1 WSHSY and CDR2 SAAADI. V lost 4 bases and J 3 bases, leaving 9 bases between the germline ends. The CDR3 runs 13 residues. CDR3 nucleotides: TGCGCCAGCAGTGTGGGGGGTGACACTGAAGCTTTCTTT. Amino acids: CASSVGGDTEAFF.

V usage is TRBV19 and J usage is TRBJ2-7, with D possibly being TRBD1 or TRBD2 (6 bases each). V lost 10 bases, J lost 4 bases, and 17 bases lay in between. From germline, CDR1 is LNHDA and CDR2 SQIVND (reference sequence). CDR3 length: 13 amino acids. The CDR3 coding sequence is TGTGCCACCTCGTGGGGGGCTTCTTACGAGCAGTACTTC. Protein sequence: CATSWGASYEQYF.

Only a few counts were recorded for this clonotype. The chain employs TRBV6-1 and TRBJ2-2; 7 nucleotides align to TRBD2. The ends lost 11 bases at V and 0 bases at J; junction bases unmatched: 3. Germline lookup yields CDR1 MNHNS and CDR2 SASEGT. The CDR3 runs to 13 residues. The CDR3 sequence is CAGGSPNTGELFF. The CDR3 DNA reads TGTGCCGGCGGGAGTCCGAACACCGGGGAGCTGTTTTTT.

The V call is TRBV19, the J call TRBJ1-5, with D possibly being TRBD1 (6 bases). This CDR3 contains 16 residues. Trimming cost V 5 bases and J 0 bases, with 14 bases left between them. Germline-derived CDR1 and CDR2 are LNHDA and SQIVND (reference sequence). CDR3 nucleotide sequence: TGTGCCAGTAGTGATACAGGGACCCATAGCAATCAGCCCCAGCATTTT. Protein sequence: CASSDTGTHSNQPQHF.

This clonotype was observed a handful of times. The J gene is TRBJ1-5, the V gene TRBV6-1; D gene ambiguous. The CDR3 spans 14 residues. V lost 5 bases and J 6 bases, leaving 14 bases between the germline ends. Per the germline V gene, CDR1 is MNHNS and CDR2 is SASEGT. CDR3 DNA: TGTGCCAGCAGTCGGACCCAAGGTTTTCAGCCCCAGCATTTT. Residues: CASSRTQGFQPQHF.

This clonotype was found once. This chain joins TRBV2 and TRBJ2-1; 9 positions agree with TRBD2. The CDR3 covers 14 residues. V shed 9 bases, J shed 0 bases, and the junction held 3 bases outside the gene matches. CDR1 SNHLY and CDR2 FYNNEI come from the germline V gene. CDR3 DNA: TGTGCCAGTGTTAGCGGGAGCTCCTACAATGAGCAGTTCTTC. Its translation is CASVSGSSYNEQFF.

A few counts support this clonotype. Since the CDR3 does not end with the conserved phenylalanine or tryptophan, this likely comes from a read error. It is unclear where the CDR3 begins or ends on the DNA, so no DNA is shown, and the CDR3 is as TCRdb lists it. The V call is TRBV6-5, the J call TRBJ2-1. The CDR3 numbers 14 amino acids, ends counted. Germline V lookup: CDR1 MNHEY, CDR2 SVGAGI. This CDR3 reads CASNLGHNTMSSFA.

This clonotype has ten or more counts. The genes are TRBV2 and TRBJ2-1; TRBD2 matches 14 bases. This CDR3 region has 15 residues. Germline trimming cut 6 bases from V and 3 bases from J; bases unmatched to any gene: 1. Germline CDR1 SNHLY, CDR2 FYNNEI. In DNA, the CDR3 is TGTGCCAGCAGCGGGACTAGCGGGAGCTACAATGAGCAGTTCTTC. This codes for CASSGTSGSYNEQFF.

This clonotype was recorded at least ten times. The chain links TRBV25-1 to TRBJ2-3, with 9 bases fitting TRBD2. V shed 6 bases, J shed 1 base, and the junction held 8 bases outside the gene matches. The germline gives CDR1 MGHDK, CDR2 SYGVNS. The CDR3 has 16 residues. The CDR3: CASRGGRGGRTDTQYF. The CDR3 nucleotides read TGTGCCAGCAGGGGGGGGCGGGGGGGGCGCACAGATACGCAGTATTTT.

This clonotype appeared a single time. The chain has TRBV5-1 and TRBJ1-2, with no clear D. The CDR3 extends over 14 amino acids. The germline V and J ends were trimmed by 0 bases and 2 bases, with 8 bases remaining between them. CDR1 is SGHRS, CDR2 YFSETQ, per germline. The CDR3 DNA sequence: TGCGCCAGCAGCTTGGGCCAGGACAACTATGGCTACACCTTC. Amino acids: CASSLGQDNYGYTF. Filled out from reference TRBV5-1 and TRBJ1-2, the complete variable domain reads KAGVTQTPRYLIKTRGQQVTLSCSPISGHRSVSWYQQTPGQGLQFLFEYFSETQRNKGNFPGRFSGRQFSNSRSEMNVSTLELGDSALYLCASSLGQDNYGYTFGSGTRLTVV.

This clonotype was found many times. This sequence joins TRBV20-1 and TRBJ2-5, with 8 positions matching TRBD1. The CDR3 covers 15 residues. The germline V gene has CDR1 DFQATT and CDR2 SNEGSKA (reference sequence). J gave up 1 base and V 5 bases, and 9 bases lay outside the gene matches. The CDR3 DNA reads TGCAGTGCTGGGCCTCTAACAGGGGGCCAAGAGACCCAGTACTTC. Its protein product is CSAGPLTGGQETQYF.

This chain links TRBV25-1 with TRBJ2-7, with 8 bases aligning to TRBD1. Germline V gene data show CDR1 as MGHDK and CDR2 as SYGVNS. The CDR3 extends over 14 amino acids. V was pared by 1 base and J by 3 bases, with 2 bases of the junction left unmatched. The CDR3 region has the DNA TGTGCCAGCAGTGAATTGGGGACAGGCTACGAGCAGTACTTC. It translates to CASSELGTGYEQYF.